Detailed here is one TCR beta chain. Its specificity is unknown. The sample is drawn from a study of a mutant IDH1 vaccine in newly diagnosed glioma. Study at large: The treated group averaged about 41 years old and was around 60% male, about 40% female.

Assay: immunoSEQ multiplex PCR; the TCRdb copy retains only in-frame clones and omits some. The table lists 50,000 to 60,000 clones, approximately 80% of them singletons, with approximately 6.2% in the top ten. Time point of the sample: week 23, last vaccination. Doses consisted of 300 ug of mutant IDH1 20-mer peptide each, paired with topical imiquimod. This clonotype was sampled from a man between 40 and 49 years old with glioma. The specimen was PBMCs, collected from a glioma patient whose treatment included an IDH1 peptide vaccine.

CDR3 amino acids: CSVEWQYEQYF. The CDR3 DNA reads as TGCAGCGTTGAATGGCAGTACGAGCAGTACTTC. The chain combines TRBV29-1 with TRBJ2-7; D is ambiguous. The V gene lost 2 bases and the J gene lost 4 bases, with 6 bases spanning the gap. The CDR3 loop spans 11 amino acids. CDR1 is SQVTM, CDR2 ANQGSEA, per germline.